In its sample, the clone carrying this TCR beta chain was seen many times. Its antigen is not known. The read falls 3 residues short of the CDR3 end, and the missing part is taken from the germline J gene. The data were obtained in a study of T cell clonality in common variable immunodeficiency. Both groups were predominantly of Caucasian heritage. CVID subjects were neither ill nor on immunomodulatory or immunosuppressive medication at sampling. Study-wide findings and caveats: Fewer deletions and N-nucleotide insertions were reportedly seen in common variable immunodeficiency TCR beta sequences.

Libraries were prepared by immunoSEQ multiplex PCR; TCRdb keeps only in-frame clonotypes and omits some of them. The sample has about 26,000 clones, none seen only once. This CDR3 is built from 13 residues. Germline V gene sequence: CDR1 LNHDA, CDR2 SQIVND (reference sequence). V lost 6 bases and J 5 bases, leaving 14 bases between the germline ends. The sample taken for sequencing was peripheral blood mononuclear cells. The chain recombines TRBV19 with TRBJ2-7; a possible D gene is TRBD1 (5 bases). This TCR derives from a human donor with common variable immunodeficiency. The CDR3 spells CASSLLGADEQYF. The sequenced part of the CDR3 DNA is TGTGCCAGTAGCTTGCTAGGGGCGGACGAG.